This T cell receptor beta chain was obtained from a study of blood T cell repertoires in COVID-19. Libraries were prepared by immunoSEQ multiplex PCR; TCRdb keeps only in-frame clonotypes and omits some of them. The data hold fewer than 350,000 clones, with about 91% observed a single time. A Seattle source enrolled patients during active infection and followed them longitudinally. CDR1 is SNHLY, CDR2 FYNNEI, per germline. The CDR3 length is 14 residues. The ends were cut back, 3 bases at V and 3 bases at J, with 11 bases in the middle. The TCR sequence derives from a woman aged 30 to 39 with COVID-19, enrolled during active disease. The J gene is TRBJ1-2, the V gene TRBV2, with no clear D. Sequencing input: peripheral blood. The CDR3: CASSEWLADYGYTF. DNA of the CDR3: TGTGCCAGCAGTGAGTGGTTGGCGGACTATGGCTACACCTTC.